This T cell receptor (beta chain) is from a study of T-cell reconstitution after alpha-beta-depleted transplantation in children. Molecular barcoding with unique molecular identifiers was used for the TCRbeta library. TCRdb re-derived calls from the PCR reads in MiXCR, one entry per CDR3 protein. The data hold more than 150,000 distinct CDR3 sequences, with about 6.8% observed a single time. This CDR3 spans 12 amino acids. Germline CDR1 MNHEY, CDR2 SVGEGT. The V end lost 6 bases, the J end lost 5 bases, and 10 bases lay between the germline ends. This clonotype was found many times. The TCR sequence derives from a human donor who donated a stem cell graft to a child with Wiskott-Aldrich syndrome. This chain connects TRBV6-2 or TRBV6-3 to TRBJ2-5, with unresolved D. The source was PBMCs from the stem cell graft donor, collected from the stem cell graft. The CDR3 DNA sequence: TGTGCCAGCAGGCTCCTCGGGGAGACCCAGTACTTC. This gives the protein CASRLLGETQYF.